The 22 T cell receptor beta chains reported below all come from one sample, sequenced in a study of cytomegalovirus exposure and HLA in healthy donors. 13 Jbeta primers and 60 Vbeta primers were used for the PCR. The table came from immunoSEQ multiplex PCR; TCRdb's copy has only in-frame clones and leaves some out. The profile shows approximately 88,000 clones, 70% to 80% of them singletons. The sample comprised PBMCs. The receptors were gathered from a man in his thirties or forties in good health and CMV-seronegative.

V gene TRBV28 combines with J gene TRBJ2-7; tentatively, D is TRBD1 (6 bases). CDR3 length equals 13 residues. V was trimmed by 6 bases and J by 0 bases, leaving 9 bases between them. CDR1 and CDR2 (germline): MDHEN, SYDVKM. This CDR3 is CASRPQGSYEQYF. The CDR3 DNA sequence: TGTGCCAGCAGGCCACAGGGCTCCTACGAGCAGTACTTC.

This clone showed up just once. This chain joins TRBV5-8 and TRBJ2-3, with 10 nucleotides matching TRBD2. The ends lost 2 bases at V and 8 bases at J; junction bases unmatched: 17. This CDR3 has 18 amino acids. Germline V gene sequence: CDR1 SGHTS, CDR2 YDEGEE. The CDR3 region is CASSFSTVAGGSAATQYF. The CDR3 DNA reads TGTGCCAGCAGCTTTTCCACGGTAGCGGGGGGCTCCGCGGCTACGCAGTATTTT.

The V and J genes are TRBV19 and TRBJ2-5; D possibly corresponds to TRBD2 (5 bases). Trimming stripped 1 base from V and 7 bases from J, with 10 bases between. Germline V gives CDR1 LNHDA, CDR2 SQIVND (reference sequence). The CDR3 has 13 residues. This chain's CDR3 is CASSIASSGTQYF. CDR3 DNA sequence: TGTGCCAGTAGTATAGCTAGCTCCGGGACCCAGTACTTC.

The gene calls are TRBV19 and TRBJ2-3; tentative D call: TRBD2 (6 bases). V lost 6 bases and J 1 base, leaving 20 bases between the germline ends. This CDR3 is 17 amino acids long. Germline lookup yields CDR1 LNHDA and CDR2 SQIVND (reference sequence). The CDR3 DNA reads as TGTGCCAGTAGGAACCGACGGGGGTCCCTGGGCACAGATACGCAGTATTTT. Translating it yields CASRNRRGSLGTDTQYF.

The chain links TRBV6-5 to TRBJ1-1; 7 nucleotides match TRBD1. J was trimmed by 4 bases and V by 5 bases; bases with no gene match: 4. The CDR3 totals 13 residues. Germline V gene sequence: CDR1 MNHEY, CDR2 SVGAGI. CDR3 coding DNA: TGTGCCAGCAGTCCGACAGGGTTCACTGAAGCTTTCTTT. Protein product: CASSPTGFTEAFF.

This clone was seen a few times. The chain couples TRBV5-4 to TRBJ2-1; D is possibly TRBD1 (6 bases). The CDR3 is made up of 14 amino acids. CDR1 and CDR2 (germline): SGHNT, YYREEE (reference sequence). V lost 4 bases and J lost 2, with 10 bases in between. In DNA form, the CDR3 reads TGTGCCAGCAGCGGAACAGGGACCTACAATGAGCAGTTCTTC. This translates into CASSGTGTYNEQFF.

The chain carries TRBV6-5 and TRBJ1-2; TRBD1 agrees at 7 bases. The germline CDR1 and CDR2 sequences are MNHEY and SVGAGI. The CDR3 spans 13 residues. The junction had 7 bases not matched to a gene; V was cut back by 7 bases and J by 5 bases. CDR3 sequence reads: CASTNRGGYGYTF. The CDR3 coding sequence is TGTGCCAGCACCAACAGGGGCGGGTATGGCTACACCTTC.

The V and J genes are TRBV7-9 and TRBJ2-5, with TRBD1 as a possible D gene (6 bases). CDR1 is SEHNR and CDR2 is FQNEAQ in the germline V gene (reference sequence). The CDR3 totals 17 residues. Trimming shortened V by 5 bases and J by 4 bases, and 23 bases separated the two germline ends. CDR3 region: CASSPPPGRGGGETQYF. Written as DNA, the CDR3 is TGTGCCAGCAGCCCCCCCCCGGGCAGGGGCGGAGGAGAGACCCAGTACTTC. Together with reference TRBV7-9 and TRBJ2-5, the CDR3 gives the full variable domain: DTGVSQNPRHKITKRGQNVTFRCDPISEHNRLYWYRQTLGQGPEFLTYFQNEAQLEKSRLLSDRFSAERPKGSFSTLEIQRTEQGDSAMYLCASSPPPGRGGGETQYFGPGTRLLVL.

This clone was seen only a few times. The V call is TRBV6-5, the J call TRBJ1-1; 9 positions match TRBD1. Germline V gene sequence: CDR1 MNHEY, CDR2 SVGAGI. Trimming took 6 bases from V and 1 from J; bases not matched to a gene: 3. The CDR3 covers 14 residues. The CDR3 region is CASRPDRGNTEAFF. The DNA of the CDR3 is TGTGCCAGCAGACCGGACAGGGGGAACACTGAAGCTTTCTTT.

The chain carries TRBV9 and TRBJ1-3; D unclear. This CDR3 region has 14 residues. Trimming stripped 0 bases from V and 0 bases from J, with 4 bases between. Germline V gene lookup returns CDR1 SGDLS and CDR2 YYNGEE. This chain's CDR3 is CASSVELSGNTIYF. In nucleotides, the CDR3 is TGTGCCAGCAGCGTAGAACTCTCTGGAAACACCATATATTTT.

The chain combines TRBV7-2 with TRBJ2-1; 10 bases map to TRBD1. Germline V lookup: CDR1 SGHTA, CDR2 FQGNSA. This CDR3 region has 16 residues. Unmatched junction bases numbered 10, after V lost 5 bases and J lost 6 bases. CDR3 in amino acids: CASSLWTGGEGNEQFF. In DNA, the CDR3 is TGTGCCAGCAGCCTGTGGACAGGGGGAGAGGGCAATGAGCAGTTCTTC. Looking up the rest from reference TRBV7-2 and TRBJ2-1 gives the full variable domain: GAGVSQSPSNKVTEKGKDVELRCDPISGHTALYWYRQSLGQGLEFLIYFQGNSAPDKSGLPSDRFSAERTGGSVSTLTIQRTQQEDSAVYLCASSLWTGGEGNEQFFGPGTRLTVL.

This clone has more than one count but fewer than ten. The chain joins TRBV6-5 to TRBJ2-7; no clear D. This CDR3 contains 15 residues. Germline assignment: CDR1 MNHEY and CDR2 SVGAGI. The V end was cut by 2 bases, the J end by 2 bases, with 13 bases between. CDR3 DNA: TGTGCCAGCAGTTACAGGCAGGTGCTACCCTACGAGCAGTACTTC. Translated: CASSYRQVLPYEQYF.

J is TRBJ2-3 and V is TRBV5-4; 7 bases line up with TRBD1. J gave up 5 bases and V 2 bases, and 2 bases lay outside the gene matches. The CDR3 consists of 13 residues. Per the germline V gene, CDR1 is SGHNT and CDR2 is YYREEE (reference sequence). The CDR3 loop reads CASSFDREDTQYF. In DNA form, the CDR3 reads TGTGCCAGCAGCTTTGACAGGGAAGATACGCAGTATTTT.

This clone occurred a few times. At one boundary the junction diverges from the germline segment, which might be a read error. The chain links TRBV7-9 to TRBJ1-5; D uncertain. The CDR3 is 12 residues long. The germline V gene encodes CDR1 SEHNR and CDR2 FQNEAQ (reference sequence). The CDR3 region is CSSSDGGQPQHF. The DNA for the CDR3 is TGTTCCAGCAGCGACGGAGGGCAGCCCCAGCATTTT.

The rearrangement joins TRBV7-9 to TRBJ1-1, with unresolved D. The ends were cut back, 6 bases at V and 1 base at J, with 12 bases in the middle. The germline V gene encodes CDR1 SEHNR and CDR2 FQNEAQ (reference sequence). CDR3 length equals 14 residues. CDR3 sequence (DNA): TGTGCCAGCAGTTTAATTTCGAGGAACACTGAAGCTTTCTTT. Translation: CASSLISRNTEAFF.

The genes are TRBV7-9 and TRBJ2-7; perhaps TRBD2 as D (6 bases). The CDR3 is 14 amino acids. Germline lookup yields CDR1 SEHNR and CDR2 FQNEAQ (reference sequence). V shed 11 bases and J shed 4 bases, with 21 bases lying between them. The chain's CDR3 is CAGQGDGGRYEQYF. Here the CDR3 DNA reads TGTGCCGGACAAGGGGACGGGGGTCGGTACGAGCAGTACTTC.

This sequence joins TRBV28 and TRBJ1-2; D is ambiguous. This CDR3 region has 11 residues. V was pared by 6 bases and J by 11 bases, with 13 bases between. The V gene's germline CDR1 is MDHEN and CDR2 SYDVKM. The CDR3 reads CASSQGSGYTF. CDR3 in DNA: TGTGCCAGCAGCCAAGGAAGCGGGTACACCTTC.

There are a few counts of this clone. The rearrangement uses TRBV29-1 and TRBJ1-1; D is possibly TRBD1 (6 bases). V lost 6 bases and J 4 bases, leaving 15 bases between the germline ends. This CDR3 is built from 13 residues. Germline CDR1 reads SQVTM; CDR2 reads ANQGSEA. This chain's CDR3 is CSVQGGAVTEAFF. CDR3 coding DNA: TGCAGCGTCCAAGGGGGGGCCGTCACTGAAGCTTTCTTT.

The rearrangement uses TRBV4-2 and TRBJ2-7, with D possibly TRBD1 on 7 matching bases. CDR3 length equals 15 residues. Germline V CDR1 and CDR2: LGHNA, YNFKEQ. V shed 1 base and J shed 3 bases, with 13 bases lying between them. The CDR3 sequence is CASSQAAGGIYEQYF. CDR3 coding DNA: TGTGCCAGCAGCCAAGCGGCAGGGGGGATCTACGAGCAGTACTTC.

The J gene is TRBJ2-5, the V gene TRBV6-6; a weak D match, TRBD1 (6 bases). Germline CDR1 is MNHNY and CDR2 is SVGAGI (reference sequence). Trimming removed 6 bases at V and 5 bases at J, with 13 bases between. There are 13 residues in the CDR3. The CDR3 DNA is TGTGCCAGCAGGCCTGAGGGGGTGGAGACCCAGTACTTC. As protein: CASRPEGVETQYF.

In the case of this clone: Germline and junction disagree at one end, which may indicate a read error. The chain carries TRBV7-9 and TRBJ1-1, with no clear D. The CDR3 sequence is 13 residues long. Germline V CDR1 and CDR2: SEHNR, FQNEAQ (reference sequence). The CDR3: CAGSLFQNTEAFF. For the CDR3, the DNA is TGTGCCGGCAGCTTATTTCAGAACACTGAAGCTTTCTTT.

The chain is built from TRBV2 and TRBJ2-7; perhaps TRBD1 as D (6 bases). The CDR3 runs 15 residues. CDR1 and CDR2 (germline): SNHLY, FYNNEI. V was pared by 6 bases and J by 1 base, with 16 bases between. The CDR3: CASRTGNRASYEQYF. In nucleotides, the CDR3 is TGTGCCAGCAGGACAGGTAATAGGGCTTCCTACGAGCAGTACTTC.